The T cell receptor (beta chain) described here comes from a study of vaccination effects on CD4 cells after COVID-19. Germline V CDR1 and CDR2: SGHDN, FVKESK. The CDR3 has 15 amino acids. Trimming removed 0 bases from V and 1 base from J, with 6 bases in between. Viral peptide pool expansion of antigen-specific CD4+ T cells preceded sequencing in the ViraFEST assay. When around ten days of culture had elapsed, CD4+ T cells were isolated. Among the vaccine recipients, none had a prior SARS-CoV-2 infection, and nucleocapsid antibodies were negative. They grew approximately 2.1 million PBMC in each well, adding around 10 IU/ml IL-2 and about 9.9 ug/ml peptides. Half-medium changes using IL-2 medium occurred on days 3 and 7. As for this clone: Its specificity is unknown.

This table comes from immunoSEQ multiplex PCR, and its TCRdb copy is limited to in-frame clones, with some not included. Of around 60,000 clones in the sample, around 76% are singletons; the top ten hold 2.5% to 3.5%. The receptor comes from a human donor who received a COVID-19 vaccine. The V and J genes are TRBV14 and TRBJ2-2; D uncertain. Sequenced material: CD4+ T cells from PBMCs cultured with HCoV-NL63 spike peptides, taken before COVID-19 vaccination. CDR3 nucleotides: TGTGCCAGCAGCCAAGATCTTGGGAACACCGGGGAGCTGTTTTTT. Translating it yields CASSQDLGNTGELFF.